Following are 24 T cell receptor beta chains from one sample sequenced in a study of neoadjuvant anti-PD-1 for oral cavity cancer. The time point: after neoadjuvant nivolumab, at surgical resection. Produced via immunoSEQ multiplex PCR; TCRdb's table is partial and in-frame only. The sample lists under 7,000 clones, around three fifths occurring once. The sample here was tumor tissue, taken after nivolumab (anti-PD-1) treatment. The receptor source for this set is a person aged 40 to 85 with oral cavity squamous cell carcinoma.

The J gene is TRBJ2-7, the V gene TRBV6-1; TRBD1 agrees at 8 bases. V shed 2 bases, J shed 0 bases, and the junction held 6 bases outside the gene matches. The CDR3 contains 16 residues. The germline V gene has CDR1 MNHNS and CDR2 SASEGT. CDR3 protein: CASSEFEGQASYEQYF. For the CDR3, the DNA is TGTGCCAGCAGTGAATTTGAGGGACAGGCCTCCTACGAGCAGTACTTC.

This clone has just a few counts. The chain uses TRBV11-2 and TRBJ2-3, with D possibly called TRBD1 or TRBD2 (5 bases each). The CDR3 totals 14 residues. Germline V CDR1 and CDR2: SGHAT, FQNNGV. Deletions cut 1 base from V and 1 base from J, with 6 bases between. The CDR3 reads CASSLAGRTDTQYF. The CDR3 coding sequence is TGTGCCAGCAGCTTAGCGGGGCGCACAGATACGCAGTATTTT.

V and J are TRBV11-2 and TRBJ1-4, with D tentatively TRBD1 (6 bases). V lost 4 bases and J 4 bases, leaving 16 bases between the germline ends. The CDR3 spans 16 residues. Germline lookup yields CDR1 SGHAT and CDR2 FQNNGV. The CDR3 DNA is TGTGCCAGCAGCTCACCGGGGGGCGGCGGTAATGAAAAACTGTTTTTT. It encodes CASSSPGGGGNEKLFF. The complete variable domain, with remaining parts taken from reference TRBV11-2 and TRBJ1-4, reads EAGVAQSPRYKIIEKRQSVAFWCNPISGHATLYWYQQILGQGPKLLIQFQNNGVVDDSQLPKDRFSAERLKGVDSTLKIQPAKLEDSAVYLCASSSPGGGGNEKLFFGSGTQLSVL.

The rearrangement joins TRBV6-1 to TRBJ2-7, with 7 bases lining up with TRBD2. Germline trimming cut 7 bases from V and 4 bases from J; bases unmatched to any gene: 10. The CDR3 is made up of 14 amino acids. Germline loops: CDR1 MNHNS, CDR2 SASEGT. CDR3 amino acids: CASTLREAPYEQYF. CDR3 sequence (DNA): TGTGCCAGCACCCTACGGGAGGCTCCATACGAGCAGTACTTC.

This chain uses TRBV18 with TRBJ1-5; 9 bases match TRBD1. Trimming removed 6 bases from V and 4 bases from J; junction bases left unmatched: 4. The germline V gene has CDR1 KGHSH and CDR2 LQKENI. The CDR3 is 14 amino acids. The CDR3: CASSRDRVNQPQHF. The CDR3 DNA is TGTGCCAGCTCCCGGGACAGGGTTAATCAGCCCCAGCATTTT.

This clone was detected only a few times. V and J are TRBV28 and TRBJ1-6; D perhaps matches TRBD1 (5 bases). The CDR3 covers 15 residues. The V gene lost 6 bases and the J gene lost 7 bases, with 16 bases spanning the gap. The V gene's germline CDR1 is MDHEN and CDR2 SYDVKM. In DNA, the CDR3 is TGTGCCAGCAGGCTCTCGGGAGGGGCGAATTCACCCCTCCACTTT. It translates to CASRLSGGANSPLHF.

The rearrangement links TRBV5-1 to TRBJ2-1; a weak D match, TRBD1 (6 bases). Germline lookup yields CDR1 SGHRS and CDR2 YFSETQ. The CDR3 runs 15 residues. Deletions cut 4 bases from V and 0 bases from J, with 11 bases between. CDR3 protein: CASSPTGSSYNEQFF. Here the CDR3 DNA reads TGCGCCAGCAGCCCCACAGGGAGCTCCTACAATGAGCAGTTCTTC.

The chain carries TRBV7-9 and TRBJ2-5; D perhaps matches TRBD2 (5 bases). Germline lookup yields CDR1 SEHNR and CDR2 FQNEAQ (reference sequence). V dropped 2 bases and J dropped 5 bases, with 21 bases sitting between them. There are 17 residues in the CDR3. DNA of the CDR3: TGTGCCAGCAGCTTATCCGGTCGGAGGACCTCTTTGGAGACCCAGTACTTC. Residues: CASSLSGRRTSLETQYF. Together with reference TRBV7-9 and TRBJ2-5, the CDR3 gives the full variable domain: DTGVSQNPRHKITKRGQNVTFRCDPISEHNRLYWYRQTLGQGPEFLTYFQNEAQLEKSRLLSDRFSAERPKGSFSTLEIQRTEQGDSAMYLCASSLSGRRTSLETQYFGPGTRLLVL.

This clone appeared a single time. The rearrangement joins TRBV7-9 to TRBJ2-7; no definite D call. The CDR3 extends over 13 amino acids. Trimming removed 6 bases from V and 4 bases from J, with 13 bases in between. Germline V gene sequence: CDR1 SEHNR, CDR2 FQNEAQ (reference sequence). The CDR3 bases are TGTGCCAGCAGTGTTAAAAGTGGGTACGAGCAGTACTTC. This translates into CASSVKSGYEQYF.

This clone was counted a few times. The V gene is TRBV7-8, the J gene TRBJ1-5, with TRBD1 matching over 11 bases. This CDR3 has 15 residues. The trim removed 5 bases at V and 7 bases at J, leaving 7 bases unmatched. Looked up from germline, CDR1 is SGHVS and CDR2 is FQNEAQ. The CDR3 DNA reads TGTGCCAGCAGCCCTAGGGACAGGGGGGGACAGCCCCAGCATTTT. Translation gives CASSPRDRGGQPQHF.

The table lists this clone with a few counts. The chain links TRBV6-1 to TRBJ2-3; D might be TRBD2 (6 bases). Looked up from germline, CDR1 is MNHNS and CDR2 is SASEGT. This CDR3 has 14 amino acids. Trimming removed 7 bases from V and 4 bases from J, with 15 bases in between. Here the CDR3 reads CASTRSSGADTQYF. CDR3 sequence (DNA): TGTGCCAGCACGAGATCTTCGGGGGCAGATACGCAGTATTTT.

V is TRBV5-6 and J is TRBJ2-5; possible D gene TRBD1, 5 bases. This CDR3 has 15 amino acids. Germline loops: CDR1 SGHDT, CDR2 YYEEEE. V shed 0 bases and J shed 5 bases, with 14 bases lying between them. CDR3 region: CASSLVAGYGETQYF. The CDR3 nucleotides read TGTGCCAGCAGCTTGGTGGCAGGGTATGGCGAGACCCAGTACTTC.

Relative to its sample, this clone is large. This sequence joins TRBV6-5 and TRBJ1-2; the D gene is possibly TRBD1 (6 bases). V dropped 2 bases and J dropped 8 bases, with 21 bases sitting between them. CDR1 is MNHEY and CDR2 is SVGAGI in the germline V gene. This CDR3 region has 16 residues. In DNA form, the CDR3 reads TGTGCCAGCAGTTACGGGGGCACAGCTTTTGCGAGGGGCTACACCTTC. The encoded protein is CASSYGGTAFARGYTF.

V usage is TRBV7-9 and J usage is TRBJ2-4, with D perhaps being TRBD1 or TRBD2 (5 bases each). Germline CDR1 is SEHNR and CDR2 is FQNEAQ (reference sequence). The CDR3 length is 15 residues. V lost 2 bases, J lost 10 bases, and 18 bases lay in between. CDR3 protein: CASSLSGAPEEIQYF. In nucleotides, the CDR3 is TGTGCCAGCAGCTTATCCGGGGCCCCGGAGGAGATTCAGTACTTC. The full variable domain, in which reference TRBV7-9 and TRBJ2-4 provide the parts outside the CDR3, is DTGVSQNPRHKITKRGQNVTFRCDPISEHNRLYWYRQTLGQGPEFLTYFQNEAQLEKSRLLSDRFSAERPKGSFSTLEIQRTEQGDSAMYLCASSLSGAPEEIQYFGAGTRLSVL.

The sample holds a few counts of this clone. The rearrangement joins TRBV19 to TRBJ1-2; 8 bases line up with TRBD1. Trimming removed 3 bases from V and 4 bases from J; junction bases left unmatched: 10. Germline V gene data show CDR1 as LNHDA and CDR2 as SQIVND (reference sequence). The CDR3 contains 16 residues. The chain's CDR3 is CASSMVGQGGGYGYTF. CDR3 nucleotide sequence: TGTGCCAGTAGTATGGTAGGACAGGGTGGCGGCTATGGCTACACCTTC. The variable domain in full, completed from reference TRBV19 and TRBJ1-2, reads DGGITQSPKYLFRKEGQNVTLSCEQNLNHDAMYWYRQDPGQGLRLIYYSQIVNDFQKGDIAEGYSVSREKKESFPLTVTSAQKNPTAFYLCASSMVGQGGGYGYTFGSGTRLTVV.

This sequence joins TRBV9 and TRBJ2-5; tentatively, D is TRBD1 (6 bases). V gave up 3 bases and J gave up 3 bases, with 6 bases separating them. There are 12 residues in the CDR3. CDR1 and CDR2 from the germline V gene are SGDLS and YYNGEE. CDR3 sequence reads: CASSGTEETQYF. CDR3 in DNA: TGTGCCAGCAGCGGGACAGAAGAGACCCAGTACTTC.

The rearrangement uses TRBV5-8 and TRBJ2-2, with 9 bases fitting TRBD1. Germline CDR1 SGHTS, CDR2 YDEGEE. This CDR3 spans 14 amino acids. J gave up 3 bases and V 5 bases, and 2 bases lay outside the gene matches. CDR3 protein: CASRRTGDTGELFF. The CDR3, as DNA: TGTGCCAGCAGGCGGACAGGGGACACCGGGGAGCTGTTTTTT. The full variable domain, completed using reference TRBV5-8 and TRBJ2-2, is EAGVTQSPTHLIKTRGQQATLRCSPISGHTSVYWYQQALGLGLQFLLWYDEGEERNRGNFPPRFSGRQFPNYSSELNVNALELEDSALYLCASRRTGDTGELFFGEGSRLTVL.

The genes are TRBV18 and TRBJ1-6; TRBD1 agrees at 10 bases. V lost 1 base, J lost 7 bases, and 1 base stayed unmatched. Germline-derived CDR1 and CDR2 are KGHSH and LQKENI. The CDR3 loop spans 15 amino acids. CDR3 sequence: CASSPQGQGNSPLHF. CDR3 in DNA: TGTGCCAGCTCACCACAGGGACAGGGGAATTCACCCCTCCACTTT.

The rearrangement links TRBV27 to TRBJ2-7; 7 positions agree with TRBD2. The ends lost 2 bases at V and 3 bases at J; junction bases unmatched: 7. Germline V lookup: CDR1 MNHEY, CDR2 SMNVEV (reference sequence). The CDR3 has 15 residues. CDR3 protein: CASSLQSGGLYEQYF. The CDR3 coding sequence is TGTGCCAGCAGTTTACAGTCGGGAGGACTCTACGAGCAGTACTTC.

V is TRBV6-1 and J is TRBJ2-7; 11 bases match TRBD1. This CDR3 contains 14 residues. V was clipped by 4 bases and J by 7 bases; unmatched bases: 6. Germline loops: CDR1 MNHNS, CDR2 SASEGT. The CDR3 nucleotides are TGTGCCAGCAGTGCAGGGACAGGGGGTTTGGAGCAGTACTTC. Translating gives CASSAGTGGLEQYF.

The table lists this clone with a count of one. The chain employs TRBV6-1 and TRBJ1-4; TRBD1 aligns across 7 bases. The length of the CDR3 is 14 residues. The ends lost 3 bases at V and 8 bases at J; junction bases unmatched: 6. From germline, CDR1 is MNHNS and CDR2 SASEGT. For the CDR3, the DNA is TGTGCCAGCAGTGATTCCGACAGGGACGAAAAACTGTTTTTT. This translates into CASSDSDRDEKLFF.

The V and J genes are TRBV7-6 and TRBJ1-4; D gene unclear. The CDR3 contains 13 residues. CDR1 is SGHVS and CDR2 is FNYEAQ in the germline V gene. Trimming shortened V by 1 base and J by 8 bases, and 8 bases separated the two germline ends. The CDR3 spells CASSLVVGEKLFF. DNA for the CDR3: TGTGCCAGCAGCTTAGTAGTGGGGGAAAAACTGTTTTTT.

V and J are TRBV5-5 and TRBJ1-2, with TRBD1 matching 8 bases. The CDR3 is made up of 17 amino acids. CDR1 and CDR2 (germline): SGHKS, YYEKEE (reference sequence). After removal of 4 bases from V and 6 bases from J, the junction contained 17 bases not matched to a gene. The CDR3 reads CASSPTSDRDLLNGYTF. DNA of the CDR3: TGTGCCAGCAGCCCTACCTCGGACAGGGATCTTCTTAATGGCTACACCTTC.

The J gene is TRBJ1-1, the V gene TRBV11-2; D not certain. V lost 6 bases to trimming and J lost 2 bases, with 13 bases between them. Germline V gene data show CDR1 as SGHAT and CDR2 as FQNNGV. The CDR3 runs 14 residues. CDR3 nucleotides: TGTGCCAGCAGGCGGGGAAAACTCAACACTGAAGCTTTCTTT. It translates to CASRRGKLNTEAFF.